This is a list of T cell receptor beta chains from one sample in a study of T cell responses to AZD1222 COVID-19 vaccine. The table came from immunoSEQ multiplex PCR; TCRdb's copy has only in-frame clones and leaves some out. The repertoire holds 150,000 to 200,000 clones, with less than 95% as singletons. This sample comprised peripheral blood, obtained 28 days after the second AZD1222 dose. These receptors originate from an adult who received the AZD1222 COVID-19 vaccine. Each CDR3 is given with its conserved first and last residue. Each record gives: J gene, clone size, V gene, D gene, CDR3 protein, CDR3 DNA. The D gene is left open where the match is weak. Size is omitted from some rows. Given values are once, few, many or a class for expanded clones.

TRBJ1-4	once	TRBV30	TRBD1	CAWRTGTGGFGRPSTNEKLFF	TGTGCCTGGAGAACCGGGACAGGGGGCTTCGGACGACCTTCGACTAATGAAAAACTGTTTTTT
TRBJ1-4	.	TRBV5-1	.	CASSLEQNGANEKLFF	TGCGCCAGCAGCTTGGAGCAAAATGGAGCTAATGAAAAACTGTTTTTT
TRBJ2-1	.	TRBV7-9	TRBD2	CASSSLPGLPYNEQFF	TGTGCCAGCAGCTCTCTACCGGGACTACCTTACAATGAGCAGTTCTTC
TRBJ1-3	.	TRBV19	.	CASSTYTEGTGNTIYF	TGTGCCAGTAGTACTTACACCGAGGGTACTGGAAACACCATATATTTT
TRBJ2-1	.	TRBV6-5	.	CASSYEDSRYNEQFF	TGTGCCAGCAGTTATGAAGACAGCCGCTACAATGAGCAGTTCTTC
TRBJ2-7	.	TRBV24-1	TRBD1	CATSATGTAYSYEQYF	TGTGCCACCAGCGCAACCGGGACAGCCTACTCCTACGAGCAGTACTTC
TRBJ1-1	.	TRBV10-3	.	CAISDGQGRGTEAFF	TGTGCCATCAGTGACGGGCAGGGTCGGGGCACTGAAGCTTTCTTT
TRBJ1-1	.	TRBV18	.	CASSPDRGLKAEAFF	TGTGCCAGCTCACCCGATAGGGGTCTGAAAGCTGAAGCTTTCTTT
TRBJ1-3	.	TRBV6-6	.	CASRDDKYSGNTIYF	TGTGCCAGCAGAGATGACAAGTACTCTGGAAACACCATATATTTT
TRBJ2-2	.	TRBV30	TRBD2	CAWRISGFAGELFF	TGTGCCTGGAGAATTAGCGGGTTCGCCGGGGAGCTGTTTTTT
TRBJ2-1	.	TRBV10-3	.	CAIRGGIANEQFF	TGTGCCATCAGGGGCGGGATTGCGAATGAGCAGTTCTTC
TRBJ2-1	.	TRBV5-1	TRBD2	CASSLAQGGSEQFF	TGCGCCAGCAGCTTGGCCCAGGGAGGGAGTGAGCAGTTCTTC
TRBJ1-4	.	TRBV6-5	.	CASSVGWEKLFF	TGTGCCAGCAGCGTCGGTTGGGAAAAACTGTTTTTT
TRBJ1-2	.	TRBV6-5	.	CASSRPGVANYGYTF	TGTGCCAGCAGTCGGCCGGGTGTAGCTAACTATGGCTACACCTTC
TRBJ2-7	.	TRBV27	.	CASSFSGLYEQYF	TGTGCCAGCAGTTTCTCCGGCCTCTACGAGCAGTACTTC
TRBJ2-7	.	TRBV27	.	CASTPRGRSYEQYF	TGTGCCAGCACTCCGCGGGGTAGGAGCTACGAGCAGTACTTC
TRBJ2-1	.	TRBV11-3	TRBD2	CASSPGTSGYNEQFF	TGTGCCAGCAGCCCCGGGACTAGCGGTTACAATGAGCAGTTCTTC
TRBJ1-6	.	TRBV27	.	CASKYRGESSYNSPLHF	TGTGCCAGCAAATACCGGGGGGAAAGCTCCTATAATTCACCCCTCCACTTT
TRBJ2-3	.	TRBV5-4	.	CASSLRGTPPTDTQYF	TGTGCCAGCAGCTTGAGGGGGACCCCCCCGACAGATACGCAGTATTTT
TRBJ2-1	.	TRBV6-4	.	CASSRGDNEQFF	TGTGCCAGCAGCCGCGGTGACAATGAGCAGTTCTTC
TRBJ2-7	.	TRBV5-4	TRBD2	CASSPPWLAGGQEQYF	TGTGCCAGCAGCCCGCCCTGGTTAGCGGGGGGTCAAGAGCAGTACTTC
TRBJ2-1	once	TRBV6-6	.	CASSRPINEQFF	TGTGCCAGCAGTCGACCCATCAATGAGCAGTTCTTC